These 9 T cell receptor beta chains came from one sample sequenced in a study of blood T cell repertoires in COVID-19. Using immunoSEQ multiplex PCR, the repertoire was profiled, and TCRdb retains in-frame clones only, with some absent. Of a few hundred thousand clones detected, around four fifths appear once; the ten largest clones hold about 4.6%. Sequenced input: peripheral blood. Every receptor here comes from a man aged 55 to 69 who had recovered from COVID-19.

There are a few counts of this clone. CDR3 nucleotides: TGTGCCAGCAGTCCAGCCCGGGGGGAACCCGGGGAGCTGTTTTTT. Translation gives CASSPARGEPGELFF. J is TRBJ2-2 and V is TRBV6-5; 7 positions agree with TRBD2. Germline loops: CDR1 MNHEY, CDR2 SVGAGI. Germline trimming cut 5 bases from V and 6 bases from J; bases unmatched to any gene: 9. The CDR3 spans 15 residues.

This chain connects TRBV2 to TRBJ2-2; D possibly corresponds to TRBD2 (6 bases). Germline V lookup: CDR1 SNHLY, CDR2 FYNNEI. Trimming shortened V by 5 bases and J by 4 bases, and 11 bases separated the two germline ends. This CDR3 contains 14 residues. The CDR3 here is CASSRLGGTGELFF. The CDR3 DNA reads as TGTGCCAGCAGTAGACTAGGCGGCACCGGGGAGCTGTTTTTT.

The CDR3 DNA follows: TGCGCCAGCACGAGCGCCAGTCGAGGCGAGCAGTACTTC. Translating gives CASTSASRGEQYF. The chain carries TRBV10-2 and TRBJ2-7; unclear D gene. V was pared by 7 bases and J by 6 bases, with 16 bases between. CDR1 and CDR2 from the germline V gene are WSHSY and SAAADI. The CDR3 covers 13 residues.

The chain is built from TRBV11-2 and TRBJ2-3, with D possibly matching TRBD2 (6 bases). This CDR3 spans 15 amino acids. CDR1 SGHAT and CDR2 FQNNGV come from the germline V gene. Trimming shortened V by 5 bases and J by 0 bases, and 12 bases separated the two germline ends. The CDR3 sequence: CASSTSPLSTDTQYF. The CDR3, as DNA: TGTGCCAGCAGCACTAGCCCACTTAGCACAGATACGCAGTATTTT.

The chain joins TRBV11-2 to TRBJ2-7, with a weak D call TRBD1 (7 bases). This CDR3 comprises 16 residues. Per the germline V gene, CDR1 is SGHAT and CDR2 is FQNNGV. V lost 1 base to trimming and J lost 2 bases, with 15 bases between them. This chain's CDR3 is CASSLAGGQLTYEQYF. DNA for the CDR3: TGTGCCAGCAGCTTAGCCGGGGGACAGCTTACCTACGAGCAGTACTTC.

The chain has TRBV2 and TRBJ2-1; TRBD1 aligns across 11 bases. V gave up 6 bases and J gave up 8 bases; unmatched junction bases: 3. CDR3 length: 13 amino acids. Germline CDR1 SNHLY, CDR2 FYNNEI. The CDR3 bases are TGTGCCAGCAGAAGGGACAGGGGGGATGAGCAGTTCTTC. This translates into CASRRDRGDEQFF.

This CDR3 is CASSQGFLAGEDTDTQYF. CDR3 DNA: TGCGCCAGCAGCCAAGGATTTCTAGCGGGAGAAGACACAGATACGCAGTATTTT. The chain carries TRBV4-1 and TRBJ2-3, with 10 positions matching TRBD2. This CDR3 is built from 18 residues. Per germline, CDR1 MGHRA and CDR2 YSYEKL. V lost 1 base, J lost 2 bases, and 9 bases stayed unmatched.

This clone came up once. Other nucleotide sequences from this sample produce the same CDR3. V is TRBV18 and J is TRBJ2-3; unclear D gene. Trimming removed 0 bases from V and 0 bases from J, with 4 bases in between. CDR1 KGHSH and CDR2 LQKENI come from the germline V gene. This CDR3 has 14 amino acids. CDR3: CASSPPSSTDTQYF. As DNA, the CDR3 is TGTGCCAGCTCACCACCCTCTAGCACAGATACGCAGTATTTT. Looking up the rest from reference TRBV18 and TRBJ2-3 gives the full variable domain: NAGVMQNPRHLVRRRGQEARLRCSPMKGHSHVYWYRQLPEEGLKFMVYLQKENIIDESGMPKERFSAEFPKEGPSILRIQQVVRGDSAAYFCASSPPSSTDTQYFGPGTRLTVL.

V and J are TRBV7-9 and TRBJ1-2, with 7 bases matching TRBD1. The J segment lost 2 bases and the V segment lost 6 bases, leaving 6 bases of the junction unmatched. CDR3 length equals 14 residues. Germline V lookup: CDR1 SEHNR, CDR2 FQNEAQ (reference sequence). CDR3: CASRRDSRNYGYTF. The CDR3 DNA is TGTGCCAGCAGACGGGACAGTCGAAACTATGGCTACACCTTC.